This T cell receptor (beta chain) came from a study of cytomegalovirus exposure and HLA in healthy donors (dated 2017 in TCRdb). A note on the overall study: An earlier analysis of some 600 of the donors reported about 280 Gb of sequence data and approximately 120 million unique TCR beta sequences obtained from approximately 180 million T cells. HLA typing covered class I and class II loci at four-digit resolution. The later analysis used no new phenotypic data to find candidate immune exposures, relying instead on TCR beta sequences and their occurrence across donors. High-throughput TCR immunosequencing, statistical association of individual TCRs with disease status, and machine learning were combined to predict cytomegalovirus infection status. Donor age, sex, ethnicity and CMV serostatus were collected together with the repertoire data. A later analysis re-examined previously published TCR beta repertoires from hundreds of donors and added high-resolution HLA genotyping to investigate patterns of TCR occurrence. Approximately 310 gigabases of sequencing data and around 87 million unique TCR sequences were included in an early release covering about 700 HLA-typed donors. Of the roughly 400 genotyped donors, roughly 85% fell in the genetic ancestry cluster associated with self-reported Caucasian donors. A few DR-DQ haplotypes were treated as single units for association and clustering because of strong linkage in the cohort. Along with the approximately 700-subject first cohort, a separate validation cohort of 120 different subjects was used. The study aimed to test whether signatures of past pathogen exposure could be identified by cataloging public T cell receptors. In an earlier analysis of 587 of the donors, high-throughput TCR beta sequencing was used to judge whether each TCR beta V gene segment behaved as functional or pseudogenic. On average, about 200,000 unique TCR beta nucleotide sequences were sequenced per donor among about 400 genotyped donors of the cohort, with roughly 20% of those sequences being non-productive. Genome-wide SNP genotypes for about 55% of the roughly 670 donors were used in a later genetic analysis, which treated that subset as a discovery cohort. The study used immunosequencing to profile the T cell repertoires of 666 subjects and linked those repertoires to cytomegalovirus serostatus. Typing coverage varied by locus: roughly 629-630 donors for A, B, C, DRB1 and DQB1; 522 for DQA1; about 590 for DPA1; about 450 for DPB1. Every repertoire in the discovery cohort had been generated on one and the same sequencing platform.

The library was obtained by the immunoSEQ multiplex PCR assay. For the multiplex PCR, a mixture combining 60 forward primers for TCR Vbeta segments and 13 reverse primers for TCR Jbeta segments was used. The CDR3 region of rearranged TCR beta genes was amplified from genomic DNA with a multiplex PCR assay. The Illumina HiSeq System was used to sequence the amplified TCR beta libraries as 87-base-pair reads. The source study handled its data this way. A later analysis tallied roughly 80 million unique TCR beta chains across the 550 to 850 repertoires, and about 12 million of those chains were shared by two or more donors. Raw reads were error-corrected and collapsed into unique sequences with a nearest-neighbor algorithm that merged closely related sequences to remove PCR and sequencing errors. Alignment of CDR3 sequences to IMGT reference sequences was used to assign V, D and J gene segments. For a sequence to be retained, a match of at least six nucleotides was required to both a V gene segment and a J gene segment. A rearrangement counted as productive if the CDR3 had no stop codons and remained in frame with V and J, and every other rearrangement counted as non-productive. Following IMGT convention, CDR3 was defined as the stretch from the second conserved V-encoded cysteine up to the conserved J-encoded phenylalanine. In an earlier analysis of around 540 of the donors, sequences lacking an unambiguous match to a single V gene segment were excluded. An earlier analysis of several hundred of the donors classified V segments as functional when productive rearrangements were above 56.7% and as segregating when the standard deviation between donors was above 5%. A statistical classification framework was developed to diagnose cytomegalovirus status using the catalog of TCR beta chain sequences. In a later analysis, V and J genes were assigned by comparing TCR nucleotide sequences against IMGT/GENE-DB human TR gene sequences. The TCRdist pipeline was used in a later analysis to assign CDR3 sequences and most-parsimonious VDJ recombination scenarios. In a later analysis, every TCR beta chain was defined by the combination of its CDR3 amino acid sequence and its V-gene family, and reads without a unique V-gene family were dropped. To address suspected cross-contamination and a sequencing artifact, a later analysis removed roughly 640 highly shared, low-generation-probability nucleotide sequences. A later analysis calculated a clonal expansion index for each public chain from normalized within-repertoire ranks of inferred template counts. In a later analysis, generation probabilities were computed with a VDJ recombination model fitted to out-of-frame rearrangements, and the resulting probabilities were checked against IGoR. Hypergeometric tests were used in a later analysis to score TCR-TCR, TCR-HLA and TCR-CMV co-occurrence, with a repertoire-size bias correction applied to the TCR pairs. To estimate false discovery rates, a later analysis permuted the HLA or CMV assignments 20 times. In a later analysis, co-occurring TCRs were grouped using DBSCAN, and TCRdist sequence similarity was added for clustering within HLA-allele-positive subsets. Co-occurrence clustering excluded repertoires with fewer than 30,000 or more than 120,000 public chains, plus five with anomalous nucleotide sharing. Imported from immuneACCESS, the table was reduced by TCRdb to in-frame sequences with V and J called. These copies leave out some clones; in studies compared against another copy, an unresolved V gene accounts for under half, and the cause of the remainder is not known. For V, J and clone size, that table is used; D and trimming come from the DNA. A total of roughly 190,000 clones appear in this sample, around 83% of them only once. Of the sample, approximately 1.7% falls within the top ten clones.

The cohort comprised under 700 healthy bone marrow donors. At the time of sampling, all cohort members were nominally healthy, though unrecorded immune exposures were likely present. The donor was CMV seropositive and was included in the group of approximately 310 seropositive cohort members. A peripheral blood sample was collected from each donor, and TCR beta sequencing was performed on peripheral blood mononuclear cells. The Qiagen DNeasy Blood Extraction Kit was used to extract genomic DNA from the blood cell samples. V is clipped by 3 bases and J by 5 bases, and the sequence between their germline boundaries is 16 bases long. The germline V gene (reference sequence) provides CDR1 SEHNR and CDR2 FQNEAQ. Measured from the cysteine to the phenylalanine, the CDR3 is 15 residues long. The retained sequence is limited to the CDR3, 45 bases, with the frame set at the first base. Note on this clone: The antigen it recognizes is unknown. Base qualities are not at hand, and no much larger clone is one base apart.

General conclusions and limits of the study: A further reported finding was that TCR beta sequences accurately predicted the HLA-A and HLA-B alleles for most subjects in the first cohort. Roughly uniform sequencing depth across donors was assumed in presence/absence analyses, although this assumption may not hold. The 87-base-pair reads could not distinguish some IMGT-functional V segments, including TRBV6-2 and TRBV6-3, so those segments were excluded. Compared with equally common non-associated chains, HLA-associated TCR beta chains in a later analysis were more clonally expanded and had lower generation probabilities. Linkage disequilibrium might explain the correlated functional status among segregating V segments, but an unknown experimental factor could not be excluded. A later analysis found that most CMV-associated TCR beta chains appeared HLA-restricted, with HLA associations seemingly driven largely by CMV exposure. In vitro tests confirmed that a few of the cytomegalovirus-associated TCR beta chains recognize cytomegalovirus antigens. An association between a missense DCLRE1C variant and V-gene and J-gene trimming of TCR beta chains was found in a later genetic analysis and replicated in an independent cohort. A later analysis associated some 17,000 TCR beta sequences with specific HLA alleles at a false discovery rate of 0.05. A cluster of highly shared sequence variants was judged likely to represent a technical artifact of the sequencing pipeline. A later analysis found that TCR association rates varied across HLA loci, with DRB1 alleles showing the most associated TCRs and HLA-C alleles the fewest. According to a later genetic analysis, donors in an Asian-associated ancestry cluster had fewer N-insertions in productive TCRs than the approximately 670-donor mean. Because counts were too low, about 18 rarely observed V segments, including chromosome 9 orphons, were left out of the earlier analysis of 587 of the donors. According to a later analysis, parvovirus B19, influenza, CMV and Epstein-Barr virus appeared linked to several top co-occurrence clusters. An earlier analysis of 587 of the donors showed that most TCR beta V segments appeared in productive rearrangements either about 87% or about 30% of the time, which broadly matched IMGT annotations. The cohort was sequenced for TCR beta chains only, and without alpha or paired-chain data the features that could be detected were limited. The study listed 150 to 200 TCR beta chains as associated with cytomegalovirus. HLA typing was unavailable for some donors at each locus, so association tests used only the typed subset. In both the original and validation cohorts, the classifier was reported to diagnose cytomegalovirus status with high specificity and sensitivity. Assigning TCR associations to individual alleles was difficult when HLA alleles, especially DR and DQ, strongly co-occurred. It was suggested by the authors that the approach could potentially be generalized to other disease states and immunological phenotypes. While some public TCRs were present in many individuals, most TCR sequences turned up only very rarely across donors. For the cohort, immune exposure information was limited to CMV serostatus.

The TCR originated in a man aged 40-55 years in good health and CMV-seropositive. Material for sequencing was PBMCs. Recombination joined TRBV7-9 with TRBJ1-1; the D gene assignment is ambiguous. The DNA sequence is TGTGCCAGCAGCTTCCTCTCCCGGGGAATAACTGAAGCTTTCTTT. It translates as CASSFLSRGITEAFF.